The rows below give T cell receptor beta chains drawn from one sample of a study of PD-1 blockade in classical Hodgkin lymphoma. Sequencing was performed with immunoSEQ multiplex PCR; in TCRdb, only in-frame clones are kept and a portion is missing. The sample consists of tens of thousands of clones, more than 90% of them appearing once. Specimen: peripheral blood mononuclear cells (PBMCs), collected before the fourth cycle of nivolumab. The receptors originated from a human donor with classical Hodgkin lymphoma. The conserved cysteine and the conserved F or W are not part of the CDR3 here.

v_call cdr3_aa
TRBV6-1 ASSESGTGREPQH
TRBV5-6 ASSLAWGPLH
TRBV5-1 ASSPGNYGYT
TRBV10-3 AINAGLYYEQF
TRBV27 ASSFLREGRNEQF
TRBV2 ASSEFPREVKGSGNTIY
TRBV5-4 ASSFGSPQNTGELF
TRBV28 ASSPRAGGSSGNTIY
TRBV23-1 ASSQSTLRRRERGETQY
TRBV6-5 ASSYVEGANEQY
TRBV27 ASSPSQGVLRTDTQY
TRBV15 ATSPDRGTEAF
TRBV10-2 ASRKSRDRDGPGELF
TRBV7-9 ASSLDTTTGELF
TRBV6-1 ASSEAGRGGGTEAF
TRBV21-1 ASSSQDRVQPQH
TRBV5-1 ASSIGLAEPDTQY
TRBV6-5 ASSPGTGGIYEQY
TRBV28 ASISQGYSGEQY
TRBV2 ASSRTSPTGELF
TRBV5-1 ASSPFSRETQY
TRBV5-4 ASSLAWGPDTQY
TRBV11-2 ASSWGPGTYEQY
TRBV10-3 AISEQGQGITGELF
TRBV11-2 ASSLQGAVGNSPLH
TRBV7-9 ASSLLRGGIIDEQF
TRBV5-1 ASSVYSRTDTQY
TRBV27 ASSTIMNTEAF
TRBV29-1 SVDRQPLDNEAF
TRBV27 ASSPRLSYYGYT
TRBV6-6 ASILAGNYNEQF
TRBV28 ASSLHRDRGQPQH
TRBV11-1 ASSLAQDYEQY
TRBV9 ASSQANNEQF
TRBV9 ASSPLESSYNSPLH
TRBV28 ASGRVFGQGELYGYT
TRBV11-2 ASSLEFGGGLGIQY
TRBV18 ASSLGSYEQY
TRBV28 ASSFLGGSSSYNEQF
TRBV29-1 SVEARGNTIY
TRBV6-5 ASSYSGQGNQPQH
TRBV2 ASTRRLNQPQH
TRBV6-6 ASSYGPYNEQF
TRBV11-2 ASSQLAGGEQY
TRBV7-9 ATSNRGGYQETQY
TRBV6-5 ASSYRTGSLYEQY
TRBV19 ASSIASANEQF
TRBV13 ASSPGDTKEKLF
TRBV7-9 ASSCTGCARYEAF
TRBV10-3 AISTETVPYEQY
TRBV6-4 ASSGLTGELF